These 3 T cell receptor beta chains were sequenced from one sample in a study of graft-versus-host responses after intestinal transplantation. Assay: immunoSEQ multiplex PCR; the TCRdb copy retains only in-frame clones and omits some. The repertoire holds about 16,000 clones, with around 90% as singletons. The source was PBMCs, collected roughly 110 days after intestinal transplant. The source of these receptors is a human patient who received an intestinal transplant, so some T cells may come from the graft donor.

Only a few counts were recorded for this clone. The CDR3: CASSLGLAHETQYF. The CDR3 DNA reads TGTGCCAGTAGTTTGGGACTAGCCCACGAGACCCAGTACTTC. The chain links TRBV19 to TRBJ2-5, with 9 bases fitting TRBD2. The germline gives CDR1 LNHDA, CDR2 SQIVND (reference sequence). V gave up 5 bases and J gave up 5 bases; unmatched junction bases: 6. This CDR3 comprises 14 residues.

V usage is TRBV5-4 and J usage is TRBJ2-1; TRBD2 aligns across 9 bases. CDR1 SGHNT and CDR2 YYREEE come from the germline V gene (reference sequence). The J segment lost 0 bases and the V segment lost 4 bases, leaving 8 bases of the junction unmatched. The CDR3 is made up of 17 amino acids. The CDR3 nucleotides read TGTGCCAGCAGCGCCACAGCGGGAGGTGGCTCCTACAATGAGCAGTTCTTC. Translating gives CASSATAGGGSYNEQFF.

This clone was recorded once. The chain has TRBV19 and TRBJ2-6; D not resolved. V was pared by 4 bases and J by 2 bases, with 9 bases between. The CDR3 has 15 residues. Germline V lookup: CDR1 LNHDA, CDR2 SQIVND (reference sequence). The CDR3: CASSSRTPGANVLTF. The DNA for the CDR3 is TGTGCCAGTAGTAGTAGGACCCCTGGGGCCAACGTCCTGACTTTC.